The 8 T cell receptor beta chains given below trace back to one sample, sequenced in a study of cytomegalovirus exposure and HLA in healthy donors (dated by TCRdb to about 2017). Receptors were amplified or captured by the immunoSEQ multiplex PCR assay. A mixture of 60 forward primers for TCR Vbeta segments and 13 reverse primers for TCR Jbeta segments was used in the multiplex PCR. TCRdb limited this immuneACCESS table to in-frame rearrangements with V and J called. A share of clones is missing; checked studies link under half to unresolved V genes, and the rest is unexplained. Recorded for this sample are around 200,000 clones; around 81% of them occurred a single time. About 1.9% of the sample belongs to the ten largest clones. Sequencing was performed on PBMCs. These receptors were obtained from a man aged 30 to 45 in good health and CMV-seronegative.

The chain employs TRBV2 and TRBJ2-2; possible D gene TRBD1, 6 bases. The CDR3 runs 16 residues. CDR1 SNHLY and CDR2 FYNNEI come from the germline V gene. Trimming stripped 4 bases from V and 5 bases from J, with 17 bases between. The CDR3 protein is CASSGPQSRGTGELFF. CDR3 nucleotide sequence: TGTGCCAGCAGTGGCCCTCAATCCAGGGGAACCGGGGAGCTGTTTTTT.

In DNA form, the CDR3 reads TGTGCCAGCAGCGTAGCTTACGGGAGGGCCGGGGAGACCCAGTACTTC. Translation: CASSVAYGRAGETQYF. The gene calls are TRBV9 and TRBJ2-5; 8 bases are shared with TRBD2. The CDR3 extends over 16 amino acids. Per germline, CDR1 SGDLS and CDR2 YYNGEE. Trimming cost V 0 bases and J 5 bases; bases outside gene matches: 9.

The chain carries TRBV6-5 and TRBJ1-2; 7 nucleotides align to TRBD1. Germline V gives CDR1 MNHEY, CDR2 SVGAGI. The CDR3 loop spans 14 amino acids. Trimming removed 2 bases from V and 3 bases from J; junction bases left unmatched: 3. The CDR3 bases are TGTGCCAGCAGTTACGGGGACAGTCACTATGGCTACACCTTC. Its translation is CASSYGDSHYGYTF.

The chain couples TRBV5-5 to TRBJ1-4; D gene unclear. CDR1 and CDR2 (germline): SGHKS, YYEKEE (reference sequence). The CDR3 has 14 residues. V lost 3 bases and J 5 bases, leaving 11 bases between the germline ends. CDR3: CASSSGSYNEKLFF. CDR3 sequence (DNA): TGTGCCAGCAGCTCTGGGAGTTACAATGAAAAACTGTTTTTT.

J is TRBJ1-1 and V is TRBV10-1; D unclear. Germline CDR1 is WNHNN and CDR2 is SYGVQD (reference sequence). The CDR3 sequence is 15 residues long. Trimming left V 0 bases short and J 1 base short, with 9 bases between. CDR3 nucleotides: TGCGCCAGCAGTGAGTCGGCGTCAGGGAACACTGAAGCTTTCTTT. Amino acids: CASSESASGNTEAFF.

This clone showed up just once. The chain is built from TRBV25-1 and TRBJ1-1; D gene ambiguous. CDR3 length: 11 residues. CDR1 and CDR2 (germline): MGHDK, SYGVNS. V was pared by 4 bases and J by 6 bases, with 6 bases between. Here the CDR3 DNA reads TGTGCCAGCAGTGCCCGGTCTGAAGCTTTCTTT. Its translation: CASSARSEAFF.

The chain links TRBV6-5 to TRBJ2-7, with 9 bases aligning to TRBD2. CDR3 length: 14 residues. The ends lost 6 bases at V and 6 bases at J; junction bases unmatched: 9. CDR1 and CDR2 (germline): MNHEY, SVGAGI. CDR3 sequence: CASSVGGLASEQYF. The CDR3 DNA reads as TGTGCCAGCAGCGTAGGGGGACTAGCCTCCGAGCAGTACTTC.

This clone was seen more than once but under ten times. This chain links TRBV5-1 with TRBJ2-7; 8 positions match TRBD2. V gave up 0 bases and J gave up 4 bases; unmatched junction bases: 12. This CDR3 is built from 17 residues. Germline V lookup: CDR1 SGHRS, CDR2 YFSETQ. The CDR3 region is CASSLVSPGGPGYEQYF. CDR3 in DNA: TGCGCCAGCAGCTTGGTATCCCCGGGAGGGCCAGGTTACGAGCAGTACTTC.